This T cell receptor beta chain was identified in a study of blood T cell repertoires in COVID-19. The germline V gene encodes CDR1 LGHDT and CDR2 YNNKEL (reference sequence). This CDR3 comprises 15 residues. V lost 4 bases to trimming and J lost 4 bases, with 13 bases between them. Produced via immunoSEQ multiplex PCR; TCRdb's table is partial and in-frame only. Counted here are 300,000 to 400,000 clones, roughly 87% occurring once; the ten biggest clones make up more than 7.5%. This sequence originates from a young man with COVID-19, enrolled during active disease. Sequenced input: peripheral blood. The chain joins TRBV3-1 (or the pseudogene TRBV3-2) to TRBJ2-2, with D perhaps matching TRBD2 (6 bases). Here the CDR3 DNA reads TGTGCCAGCAGCCCTCGGGACTCTTCCACCGGGGAGCTGTTTTTT. It codes for CASSPRDSSTGELFF.